These T cell receptor beta chains were read from a single sample in a study of cytotoxic CD8 clonotypes in ibrutinib-treated CLL. Sequencing used immunoSEQ multiplex PCR; TCRdb keeps in-frame clones, though not all of them. The sample has roughly 54,000 clones, roughly three fifths seen once. The specimen was PBMCs, collected after 24 months of ibrutinib treatment. The source is a human donor with chronic lymphocytic leukemia. The CDR3 runs from the conserved cysteine through the conserved F or W. A D gene is named only where the DNA matches it firmly. For some rows the clone size is stated as once, few or many, or as a class when expanded; others skip it.

size,length,J,D,V,CDR3,DNA
NA,9,TRBJ2-5,NA,TRBV29-1,CSVGETQYF,TGCAGCGTTGGAGAGACCCAGTACTTC
NA,14,TRBJ1-1,NA,TRBV6-1,CASSGPQQNTEAFF,TGTGCCAGCAGTGGGCCTCAACAGAACACTGAAGCTTTCTTT
NA,15,TRBJ1-2,TRBD1,TRBV6-5,CASSRQGSANYGYTF,TGTGCCAGCAGTCGACAGGGATCCGCGAACTATGGCTACACCTTC
NA,14,TRBJ1-3,NA,TRBV19,CASSIPGWGNTIYF,TGTGCCAGTAGTATCCCTGGATGGGGAAACACCATATATTTT
NA,12,TRBJ2-1,TRBD2,TRBV29-1,CSVVASGGSKFF,TGCAGCGTTGTGGCTAGCGGGGGGTCTAAGTTCTTC
NA,16,TRBJ1-4,NA,TRBV11-2,CASSLVGTGRAEKLFF,TGTGCCAGCAGCTTAGTGGGGACGGGAAGAGCTGAAAAACTGTTTTTT
NA,16,TRBJ1-1,NA,TRBV4-1,CASSPIGRKANTEAFF,TGCGCCAGCAGCCCCATCGGGAGGAAAGCGAACACTGAAGCTTTCTTT
NA,16,TRBJ1-6,TRBD1,TRBV27,CASSQWTGVDNSPLHF,TGTGCCAGCAGTCAATGGACAGGGGTAGATAATTCACCCCTCCACTTT
once,14,TRBJ2-7,NA,TRBV6-5,CASSSFRGSYEQYF,TGTGCCAGCAGTTCCTTTAGGGGGTCCTACGAGCAGTACTTC
few,12,TRBJ1-5,NA,TRBV28,CASSLGNQPQHF,TGTGCCAGCAGTTTAGGCAATCAGCCCCAGCATTTT
NA,12,TRBJ2-7,NA,TRBV6-5,CASYSGAYEQYF,TGTGCCAGCTACTCAGGGGCCTACGAGCAGTACTTC
many,13,TRBJ1-1,NA,TRBV2,CASTERQYTEAFF,TGTGCCAGCACGGAACGGCAGTACACTGAAGCTTTCTTT
NA,14,TRBJ2-3,NA,TRBV2,CASSGSASTDTQYF,TGTGCCAGCAGTGGATCAGCTAGCACAGATACGCAGTATTTT
NA,13,TRBJ1-1,NA,TRBV6-5,CASSYGPGFEAFF,TGTGCCAGCAGTTACGGGCCGGGCTTCGAAGCTTTCTTT
few,14,TRBJ1-2,TRBD1,TRBV29-1,CSVDRTGGGVGYTF,TGCAGCGTTGACCGGACAGGGGGCGGTGTTGGCTACACCTTC
NA,16,TRBJ2-7,NA,TRBV12-2,CASRLGGGDTAYEQYF,TGTGCAAGTCGCTTAGGGGGCGGGGACACCGCCTACGAGCAGTACTTC
NA,15,TRBJ1-2,NA,TRBV10-2,CASSDAGPQADGYTF,TGCGCCAGCAGTGATGCCGGGCCCCAAGCGGATGGCTACACCTTC
NA,15,TRBJ1-2,TRBD1,TRBV27,CASSLSTGGNYGYTF,TGTGCCAGCAGTTTGTCGACAGGGGGTAACTATGGCTACACCTTC
NA,15,TRBJ1-2,NA,TRBV5-4,CASTIVGQRNYGYTF,TGTGCCAGCACCATAGTTGGACAAAGAAACTATGGCTACACCTTC
few,14,TRBJ1-5,NA,TRBV6-1,CASSDIGRLGPQHF,TGTGCCAGCAGTGATATTGGGAGGCTGGGGCCCCAGCATTTT
NA,14,TRBJ2-1,TRBD2,TRBV27,CASLLAGGLGEQFF,TGTGCCAGCCTTCTAGCGGGGGGGCTGGGGGAGCAGTTCTTC
medium-sized,17,TRBJ1-6,NA,TRBV2,CASSTPPGDIYNSPLHF,TGTGCCAGCAGTACCCCCCCAGGGGACATCTATAATTCACCCCTCCACTTT
NA,11,TRBJ2-3,NA,TRBV5-6,CASSLTDTQYF,TGTGCCAGCAGCCTCACAGATACGCAGTATTTT
many,12,TRBJ1-5,NA,TRBV7-9,CASSLENQPQHF,TGTGCCAGCAGTTTAGAGAATCAGCCCCAGCATTTT
NA,15,TRBJ2-5,TRBD1,TRBV10-3,CAISQSDSQDRAQYF,TGTGCCATCAGTCAGTCTGACAGTCAAGACAGGGCCCAGTACTTC
NA,13,TRBJ2-7,TRBD2,TRBV11-3,CASSSSRGGEQYF,TGTGCCAGCAGCTCCTCCCGGGGGGGGGAGCAGTACTTC
NA,11,TRBJ2-3,NA,TRBV6-6,CASTYSDTQYF,TGTGCCAGCACTTACTCAGATACGCAGTATTTT
NA,14,TRBJ2-3,TRBD2,TRBV5-1,CASRPGTMEDTQYF,TGCGCCAGCAGACCCGGGACTATGGAAGATACGCAGTATTTT
NA,13,TRBJ1-5,NA,TRBV4-1,CASSLNGAQPQHF,TGCGCCAGCAGCCTTAACGGAGCTCAGCCCCAGCATTTT
NA,14,TRBJ2-3,NA,TRBV5-1,CASSLGGGTDTQYF,TGCGCCAGCAGCTTGGGCGGGGGCACAGATACGCAGTATTTT
NA,13,TRBJ2-4,NA,TRBV19,CASSMVGENIQYF,TGTGCCAGTAGTATGGTTGGGGAAAACATTCAGTACTTC
once,14,TRBJ2-2,NA,TRBV9,CASSVDWAGGELFF,TGTGCCAGCAGCGTAGACTGGGCGGGCGGGGAGCTGTTTTTT
NA,17,TRBJ1-5,NA,TRBV7-8,CASSSGSGTPADQPQHF,TGTGCCAGCAGCAGTGGGTCAGGGACACCGGCGGATCAGCCCCAGCATTTT
few,12,TRBJ1-2,TRBD1,TRBV5-4,CASRHGQGPYTF,TGTGCCAGCAGACACGGACAGGGACCTTACACCTTC
NA,14,TRBJ2-7,NA,TRBV27,CASSPIETTHEQYF,TGTGCCAGCAGTCCAATCGAGACTACCCACGAGCAGTACTTC
few,13,TRBJ1-3,NA,TRBV28,CASSRGSGNTIYF,TGTGCCAGCAGCAGGGGTTCTGGAAACACCATATATTTT
NA,15,TRBJ2-7,TRBD2,TRBV5-1,CASSSGGVGTYEQYF,TGCGCCAGCAGCTCCGGGGGGGTTGGGACCTACGAGCAGTACTTC
NA,14,TRBJ2-7,TRBD1,TRBV7-7,CASNPTGSLYEQYF,TGTGCCAGCAACCCGACAGGGTCCCTCTACGAGCAGTACTTC
NA,15,TRBJ2-1,TRBD2,TRBV15,CATSRGGGPYNEQFF,TGTGCCACCAGCAGAGGCGGGGGGCCCTACAATGAGCAGTTCTTC
NA,13,TRBJ2-3,NA,TRBV29-1,CSVEARGTDTQYF,TGCAGCGTTGAGGCGCGCGGGACAGATACGCAGTATTTT
NA,14,TRBJ2-5,NA,TRBV5-1,CASSLMGARETQYF,TGCGCCAGCAGCTTGATGGGGGCCCGGGAGACCCAGTACTTC
few,15,TRBJ2-7,NA,TRBV4-1,CASSLRDTEPYEQYF,TGCGCCAGCAGCCTCCGGGACACCGAACCCTACGAGCAGTACTTC
NA,13,TRBJ1-2,TRBD1,TRBV6-5,CASSSGTGRGYTF,TGTGCCAGCAGTTCCGGGACAGGGAGAGGCTACACCTTC
NA,13,TRBJ1-1,NA,TRBV19,CASRGTWNTEAFF,TGTGCCTCCAGGGGCACCTGGAACACTGAAGCTTTCTTT
NA,14,TRBJ1-2,NA,TRBV25-1,CASSPGAPGYGYTF,TGTGCCAGCAGTCCCGGGGCCCCAGGGTATGGCTACACCTTC
NA,14,TRBJ2-1,TRBD1,TRBV18,CASSRDRSNNEQFF,TGTGCCAGCTCGAGGGACAGGAGCAACAATGAGCAGTTCTTC
once,15,TRBJ2-7,NA,TRBV5-1,CASSLPIGTANEQYF,TGCGCCAGCAGCTTACCAATCGGGACGGCCAACGAGCAGTACTTC
NA,14,TRBJ2-7,NA,TRBV5-1,CASSSLRGADEQYF,TGCGCCAGCAGCTCCCTTCGGGGGGCTGACGAGCAGTACTTC
few,14,TRBJ1-4,NA,TRBV5-6,CASSLPQYREKLFF,TGTGCCAGCAGCTTGCCTCAATATAGGGAAAAACTGTTTTTT